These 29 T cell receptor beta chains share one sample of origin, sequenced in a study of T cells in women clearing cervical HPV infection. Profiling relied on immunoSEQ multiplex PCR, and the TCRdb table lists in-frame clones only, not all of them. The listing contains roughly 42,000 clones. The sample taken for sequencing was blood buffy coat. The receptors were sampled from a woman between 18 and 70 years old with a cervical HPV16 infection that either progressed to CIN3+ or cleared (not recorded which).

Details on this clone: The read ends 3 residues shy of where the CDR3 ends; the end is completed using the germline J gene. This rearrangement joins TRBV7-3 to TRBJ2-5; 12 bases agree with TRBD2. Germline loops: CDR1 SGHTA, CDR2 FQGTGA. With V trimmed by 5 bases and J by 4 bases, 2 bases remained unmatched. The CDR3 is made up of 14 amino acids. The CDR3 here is CASSPTSGRETQYF. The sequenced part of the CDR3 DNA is TGTGCCAGCAGCCCGACTAGCGGGAGAGAGACC.

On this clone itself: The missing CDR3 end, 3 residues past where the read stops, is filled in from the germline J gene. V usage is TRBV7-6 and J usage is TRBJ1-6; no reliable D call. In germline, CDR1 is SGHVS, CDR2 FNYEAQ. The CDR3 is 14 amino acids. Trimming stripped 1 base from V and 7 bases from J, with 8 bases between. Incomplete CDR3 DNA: TGTGCCAGCAGCTTAGAGGCAGAGAATTCACCC. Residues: CASSLEAENSP. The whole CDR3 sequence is CASSLEAENSPLHF.

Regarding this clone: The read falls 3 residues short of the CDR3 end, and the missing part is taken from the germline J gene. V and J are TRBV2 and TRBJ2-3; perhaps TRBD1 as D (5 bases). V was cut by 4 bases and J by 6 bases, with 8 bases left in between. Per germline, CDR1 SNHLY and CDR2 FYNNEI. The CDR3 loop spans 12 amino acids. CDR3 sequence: CASSGTKDTQYF. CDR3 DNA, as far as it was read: TGTGCCAGCAGTGGGACAAAGGATACG.

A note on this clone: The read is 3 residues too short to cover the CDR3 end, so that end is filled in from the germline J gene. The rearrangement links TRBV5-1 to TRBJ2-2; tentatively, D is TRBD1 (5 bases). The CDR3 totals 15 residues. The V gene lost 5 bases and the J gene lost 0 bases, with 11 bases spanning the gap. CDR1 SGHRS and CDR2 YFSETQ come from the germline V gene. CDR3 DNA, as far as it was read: TGCGCCAGCAGAAAGGGGCAGGCGAACACCGGGGAG. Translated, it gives CASRKGQANTGE. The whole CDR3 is CASRKGQANTGELFF.

The sequenced CDR3 bases are TGTGCCAGCAGTGACAGGGGAGGTGGGAGCACTGAA. Translation: CASSDRGGGSTE. The whole CDR3 region reads CASSDRGGGSTEAFF. This sequence joins TRBV6-1 and TRBJ1-1, with D perhaps TRBD1 (6 bases). From the germline J gene comes the end of the CDR3, since the read stops 3 residues before it. V lost 3 bases and J 4 bases, leaving 15 bases between the germline ends. Germline V CDR1 and CDR2: MNHNS, SASEGT. This CDR3 has 15 amino acids.

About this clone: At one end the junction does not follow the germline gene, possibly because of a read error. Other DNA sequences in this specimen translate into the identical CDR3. CDR3 loop: CASRTDSGNQPQHF. CDR3 DNA, as far as it was read: TGTGCCAGTAGGACGGACAGCGGCAACCAGCCC. This chain joins TRBV19 and TRBJ1-5, with D possibly TRBD1 on 6 matching bases. The DNA ends 3 residues before the CDR3 does, and the rest of the CDR3 is filled in from the germline J gene. The germline gives CDR1 LNHDA, CDR2 SQIVND (reference sequence). CDR3 length: 14 residues.

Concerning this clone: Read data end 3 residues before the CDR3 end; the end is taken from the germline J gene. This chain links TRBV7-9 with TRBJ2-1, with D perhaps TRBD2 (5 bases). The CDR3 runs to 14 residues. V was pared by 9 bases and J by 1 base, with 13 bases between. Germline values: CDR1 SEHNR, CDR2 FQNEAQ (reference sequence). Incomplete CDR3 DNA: TGTGCCAGGCAGCTACTAGGGTCCTACAATGAG. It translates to CARQLLGSYNE. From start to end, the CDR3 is CARQLLGSYNEQFF.

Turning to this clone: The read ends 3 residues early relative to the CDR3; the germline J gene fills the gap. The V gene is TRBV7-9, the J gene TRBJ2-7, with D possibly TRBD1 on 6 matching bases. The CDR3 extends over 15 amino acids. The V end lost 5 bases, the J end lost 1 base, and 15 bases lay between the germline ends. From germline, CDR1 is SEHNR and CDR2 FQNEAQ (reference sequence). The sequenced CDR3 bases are TGTGCCAGCAGCCCTACAGGGAGAAAGTCCTACGAG. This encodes CASSPTGRKSYE. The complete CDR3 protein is CASSPTGRKSYEQYF.

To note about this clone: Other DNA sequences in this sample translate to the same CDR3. The CDR3 loop reads CASSVSGGEKLFF. The covered CDR3 bases are TGTGCCAGCAGCGTTTCAGGGGGTGAAAAA. This rearrangement joins TRBV9 to TRBJ1-4, with 7 bases aligning to TRBD1. The CDR3 end lies 3 residues beyond the end of the read and is filled in from the germline J gene. CDR3 length: 13 residues. Germline assignment: CDR1 SGDLS and CDR2 YYNGEE. Trimming cost V 2 bases and J 7 bases; bases outside gene matches: 2.

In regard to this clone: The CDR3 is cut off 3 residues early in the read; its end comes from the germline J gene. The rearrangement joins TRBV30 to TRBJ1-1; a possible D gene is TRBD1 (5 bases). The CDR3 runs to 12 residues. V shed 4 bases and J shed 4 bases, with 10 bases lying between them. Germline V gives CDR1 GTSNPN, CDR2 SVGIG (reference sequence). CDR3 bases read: TGTGCCTGGATGCAGGGTGGCACTGAA. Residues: CAWMQGGTE. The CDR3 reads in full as CAWMQGGTEAFF.

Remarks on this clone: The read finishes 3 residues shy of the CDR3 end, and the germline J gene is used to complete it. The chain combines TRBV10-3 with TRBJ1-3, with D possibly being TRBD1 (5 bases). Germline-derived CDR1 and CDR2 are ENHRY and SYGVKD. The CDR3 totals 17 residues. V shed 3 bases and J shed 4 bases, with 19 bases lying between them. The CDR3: CAISESLGARGGNTIYF. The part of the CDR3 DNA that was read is TGTGCCATCAGTGAAAGTTTAGGGGCCCGCGGAGGAAACACC.

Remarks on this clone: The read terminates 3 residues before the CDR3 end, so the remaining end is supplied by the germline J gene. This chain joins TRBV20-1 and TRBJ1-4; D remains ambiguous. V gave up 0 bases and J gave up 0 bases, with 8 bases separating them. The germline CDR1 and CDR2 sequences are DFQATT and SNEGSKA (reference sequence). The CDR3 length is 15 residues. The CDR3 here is CSARDLTATNEKLFF. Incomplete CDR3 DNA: TGCAGTGCTAGAGATCTAACAGCAACTAATGAAAAA.

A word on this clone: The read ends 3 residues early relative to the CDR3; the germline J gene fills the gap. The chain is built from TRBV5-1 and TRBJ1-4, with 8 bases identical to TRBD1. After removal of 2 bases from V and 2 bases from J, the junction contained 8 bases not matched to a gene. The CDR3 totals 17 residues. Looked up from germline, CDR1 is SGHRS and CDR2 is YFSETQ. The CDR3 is CASSFGQGGATNEKLFF. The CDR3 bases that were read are TGCGCCAGCAGCTTCGGACAGGGAGGGGCTACTAATGAAAAA.

CDR3 DNA (partial): TGTGCCAGCAGTCAAGACCGACAGAGCTCCTACGAG. This codes for CASSQDRQSSYE. From start to end, the CDR3 is CASSQDRQSSYEQYF. This chain connects TRBV6-1 to TRBJ2-7; possible D gene TRBD1, 5 bases. The read falls 3 residues short of the CDR3 end, and the missing part is taken from the germline J gene. Germline CDR1 MNHNS, CDR2 SASEGT. The CDR3 is 15 amino acids. Trimming removed 5 bases from V and 0 bases from J, with 14 bases in between.

The CDR3 region is CASSLEGLGYTF. The part of the CDR3 DNA that was read is TGTGCCAGCAGCTTGGAGGGGCTTGGC. J is TRBJ1-2 and V is TRBV5-6, with D possibly being TRBD1 (5 bases). The read gets to within 3 residues of the CDR3 end, and the germline J gene fills in the rest. V was clipped by 0 bases and J by 7 bases, with 7 bases between them. The CDR3 runs 12 residues. Germline V lookup: CDR1 SGHDT, CDR2 YYEEEE.

The CDR3 here is CASSFQTGQPQHF. The part of the CDR3 DNA that was read is TGTGCCAGCAGCTTCCAGACAGGTCAGCCC. The chain recombines TRBV7-2 with TRBJ1-5; D perhaps matches TRBD1 (6 bases). The read finishes 3 residues shy of the CDR3 end, and the germline J gene is used to complete it. CDR3 length: 13 amino acids. Deletions cut 3 bases from V and 6 bases from J, with 9 bases between. The V gene's germline CDR1 is SGHTA and CDR2 FQGNSA.

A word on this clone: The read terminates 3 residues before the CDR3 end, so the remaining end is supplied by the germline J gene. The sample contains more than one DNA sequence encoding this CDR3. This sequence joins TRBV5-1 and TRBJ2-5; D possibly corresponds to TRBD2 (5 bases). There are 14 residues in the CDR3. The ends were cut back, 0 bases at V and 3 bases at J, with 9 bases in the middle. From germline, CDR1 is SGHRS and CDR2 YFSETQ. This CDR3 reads CASSLGTREETQYF. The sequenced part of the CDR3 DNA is TGCGCCAGCAGCTTGGGTACTAGGGAAGAGACC.

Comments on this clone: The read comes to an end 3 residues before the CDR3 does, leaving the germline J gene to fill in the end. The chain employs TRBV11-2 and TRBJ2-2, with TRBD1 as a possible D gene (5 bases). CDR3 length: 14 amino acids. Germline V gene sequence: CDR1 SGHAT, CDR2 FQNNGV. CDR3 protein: CASSLAPWQGELFF. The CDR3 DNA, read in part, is TGTGCCAGCAGCTTAGCTCCGTGGCAGGGCGAG.

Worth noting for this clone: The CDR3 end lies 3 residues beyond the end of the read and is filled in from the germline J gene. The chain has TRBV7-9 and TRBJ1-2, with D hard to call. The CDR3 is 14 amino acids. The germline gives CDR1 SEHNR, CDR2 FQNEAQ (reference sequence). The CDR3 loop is CASSLILSSYDYTF. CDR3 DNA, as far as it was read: TGTGCCAGCAGCTTAATCCTGAGCTCCTACGAC. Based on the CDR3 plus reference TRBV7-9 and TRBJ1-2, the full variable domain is DTGVSQNPRHKITKRGQNVTFRCDPISEHNRLYWYRQTLGQGPEFLTYFQNEAQLEKSRLLSDRFSAERPKGSFSTLEIQRTEQGDSAMYLCASSLILSSYDYTFGSGTRLTVV.

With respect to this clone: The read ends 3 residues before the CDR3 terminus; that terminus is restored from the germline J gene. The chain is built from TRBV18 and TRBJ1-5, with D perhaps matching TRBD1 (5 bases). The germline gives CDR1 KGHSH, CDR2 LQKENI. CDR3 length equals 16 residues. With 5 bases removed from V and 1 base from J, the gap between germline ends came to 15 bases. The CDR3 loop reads CASSSGGAQSNQPQHF. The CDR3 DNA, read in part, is TGTGCCAGCTCATCGGGTGGGGCCCAAAGCAATCAGCCC.

The CDR3 protein is CSVQYRVNYGYTF. CDR3 DNA (partial): TGCAGCGTGCAATACAGGGTTAACTATGGC. This chain links TRBV29-1 with TRBJ1-2; the D gene is possibly TRBD1 (6 bases). The read finishes 3 residues shy of the CDR3 end, and the germline J gene is used to complete it. The ends were cut back, 6 bases at V and 1 base at J, with 12 bases in the middle. In germline, CDR1 is SQVTM, CDR2 ANQGSEA. The length of the CDR3 is 13 residues.

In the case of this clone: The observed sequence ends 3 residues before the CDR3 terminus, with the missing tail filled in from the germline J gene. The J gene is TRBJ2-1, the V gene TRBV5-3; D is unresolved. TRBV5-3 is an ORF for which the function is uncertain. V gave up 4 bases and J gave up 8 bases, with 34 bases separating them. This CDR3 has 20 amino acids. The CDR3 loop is CARSPSRSQVSKFYDHEQFF. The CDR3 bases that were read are TGTGCCAGAAGCCCTAGTCGTTCCCAAGTCTCAAAATTCTACGACCATGAG.

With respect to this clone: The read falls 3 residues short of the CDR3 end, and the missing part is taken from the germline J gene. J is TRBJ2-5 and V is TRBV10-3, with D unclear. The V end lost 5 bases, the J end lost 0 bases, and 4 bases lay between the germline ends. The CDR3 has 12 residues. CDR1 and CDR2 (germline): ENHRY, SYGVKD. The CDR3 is CAISPDQETQYF. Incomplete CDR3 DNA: TGTGCCATCAGTCCCGACCAAGAGACC.

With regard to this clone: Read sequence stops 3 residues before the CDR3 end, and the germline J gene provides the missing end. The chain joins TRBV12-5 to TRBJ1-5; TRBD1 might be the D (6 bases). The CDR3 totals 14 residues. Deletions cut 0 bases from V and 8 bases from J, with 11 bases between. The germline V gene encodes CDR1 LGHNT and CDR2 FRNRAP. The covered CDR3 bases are TGTGCTAGTGGTTTGGTTCCGGGGGGCAAGCCC. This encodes CASGLVPGGKP. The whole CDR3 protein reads CASGLVPGGKPQHF.

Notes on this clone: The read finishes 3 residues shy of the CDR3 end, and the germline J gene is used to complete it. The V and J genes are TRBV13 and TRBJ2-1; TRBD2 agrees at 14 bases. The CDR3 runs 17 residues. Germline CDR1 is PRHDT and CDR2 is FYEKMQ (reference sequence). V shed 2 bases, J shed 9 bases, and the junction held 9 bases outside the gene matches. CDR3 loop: CASSLRSRLAGGGEQFF. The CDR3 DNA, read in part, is TGTGCCAGCAGCTTAAGGTCGAGACTAGCGGGAGGGGGTGAG.

The CDR3 loop reads CASSDSAGADTQYF. The CDR3 DNA, read in part, is TGTGCCAGCAGTGACTCAGCGGGAGCAGATACG. V is TRBV6-4 and J is TRBJ2-3, with 8 bases lining up with TRBD2. The sequenced fragment ends 3 residues before the CDR3 boundary, so the rest is inferred from the germline J gene. The CDR3 runs 14 residues. Germline trimming cut 0 bases from V and 4 bases from J; bases unmatched to any gene: 0. Per germline, CDR1 MRHNA and CDR2 SNTAGT.

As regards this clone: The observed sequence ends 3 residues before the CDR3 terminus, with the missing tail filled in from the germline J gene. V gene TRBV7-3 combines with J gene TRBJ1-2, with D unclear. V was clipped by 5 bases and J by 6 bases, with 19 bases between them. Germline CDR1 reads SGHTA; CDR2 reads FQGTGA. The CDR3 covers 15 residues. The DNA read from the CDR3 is TGTGCCAGCAGCCCAATGGGCGCGGGCCTAGATGGC. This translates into CASSPMGAGLDG. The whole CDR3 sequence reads CASSPMGAGLDGYTF.

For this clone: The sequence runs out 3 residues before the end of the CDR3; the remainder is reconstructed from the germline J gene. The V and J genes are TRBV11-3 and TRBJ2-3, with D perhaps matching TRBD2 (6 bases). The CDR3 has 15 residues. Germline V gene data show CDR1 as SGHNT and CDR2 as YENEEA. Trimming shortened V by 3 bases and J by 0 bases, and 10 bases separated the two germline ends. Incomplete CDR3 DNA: TGTGCCAGCAGCTTCGGGGGAATTAGCACAGATACG. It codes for CASSFGGISTDT. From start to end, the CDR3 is CASSFGGISTDTQYF.

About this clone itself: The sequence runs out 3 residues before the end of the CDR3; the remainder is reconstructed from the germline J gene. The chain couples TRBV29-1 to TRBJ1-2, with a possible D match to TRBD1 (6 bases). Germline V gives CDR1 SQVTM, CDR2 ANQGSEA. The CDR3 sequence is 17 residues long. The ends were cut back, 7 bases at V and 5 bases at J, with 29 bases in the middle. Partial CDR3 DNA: TGCAGCGCCCCTGGGGATCGACAGGAGACATCGGGGTATGGC. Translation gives CSAPGDRQETSGYG. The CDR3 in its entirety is CSAPGDRQETSGYGYTF.